This T cell receptor beta chain was sequenced in a study of cytomegalovirus exposure and HLA in healthy donors (dated by TCRdb to 2016 to 2017). For the wider study: In an earlier analysis of fewer than 750 of the donors, around 300 Gb of sequence data and 120 million or so unique TCR beta sequences from about 179 million T cells were reported. An early release that covered approximately 600 HLA-typed donors contained approximately 300 gigabases of sequencing data and roughly 84 million unique TCR sequences. Of the approximately 400 genotyped donors, approximately 83% fell in the genetic ancestry cluster associated with self-reported Caucasian donors. The aim of the study was to test whether cataloging public T cell receptors could identify signatures of past pathogen exposure. The study used immunosequencing to profile the T cell repertoires of more than 650 subjects and linked those repertoires to cytomegalovirus serostatus. A separate validation cohort of about 110 different subjects was used in addition to the 666-subject first cohort. To predict cytomegalovirus infection status, the study combined high-throughput TCR immunosequencing, statistical association of individual TCRs with disease status, and machine learning. A later analysis re-analyzed previously published TCR beta repertoires from about 600 donors and added high-resolution HLA genotyping to study TCR occurrence patterns. Rather than drawing on any new phenotypic data, the later analysis identified candidate immune exposures from TCR beta sequences and the way those sequences occurred across donors. An earlier analysis of 587 of the donors used high-throughput TCR beta sequencing to judge whether each TCR beta V gene segment behaved as functional or pseudogenic. Donor age, sex, ethnicity and CMV serostatus were collected together with the repertoire data. Genome-wide SNP genotypes for about 60% of the roughly 670 donors were used in a later genetic analysis, which treated that subset as a discovery cohort. Every discovery cohort repertoire had been produced on one sequencing platform. HLA typing included class I and class II loci at four-digit resolution. Typing coverage varied by locus: roughly 620-630 donors for A, B, C, DRB1 and DQB1; more than 500 for DQA1; around 570 for DPA1; roughly 450 for DPB1. About 5 DR-DQ haplotypes were handled as single units for association and clustering, since linkage in the cohort was strong. Across under 500 genotyped donors of the cohort, an average of about 200,000 unique TCR beta nucleotide sequences per donor were sequenced, and about a sixth of those sequences were non-productive. Study-wide findings and limitations: In a later genetic analysis, fewer N-insertions in productive TCRs were reported among donors in an Asian-associated ancestry cluster than the roughly 710-donor mean. Correlated functional status among segregating V segments might reflect linkage disequilibrium, but an unknown experimental factor could not be ruled out. Several of the top co-occurrence clusters appeared to be linked to parvovirus B19, influenza, CMV and Epstein-Barr virus, according to a later analysis. Assigning TCR associations to individual alleles was difficult when HLA alleles, especially DR and DQ, strongly co-occurred. The only immune exposure information available for the cohort was CMV serostatus. The authors suggested that the approach could potentially be generalized to other disease states and immunological phenotypes. HLA typing was unavailable for some donors at each locus, so association tests used only the typed subset. The study gave a list of more than 150 TCR beta chains associated with cytomegalovirus. Only TCR beta chains were sequenced in this cohort, and the absence of alpha or paired-chain data limited detectable features. The sequencing pipeline was judged likely to have produced a cluster of highly shared sequence variants as a technical artifact. Some IMGT-functional V segments, including TRBV6-2 and TRBV6-3, could not be distinguished by the 87-base-pair reads and were therefore excluded. In a later analysis, TCR association rates were found to vary across HLA loci, with the most associated TCRs seen for DRB1 alleles and the fewest for HLA-C alleles. Roughly 17 rarely observed V segments, including chromosome 9 orphons, were excluded from the earlier analysis of about 500 of the donors because counts were too low. In both the original and validation cohorts, the classifier was reported to diagnose cytomegalovirus status with high specificity and sensitivity. In vitro tests confirmed that three of the cytomegalovirus-associated TCR beta chains recognize cytomegalovirus antigens. A further reported finding was that TCR beta sequences accurately predicted the HLA-A and HLA-B alleles for most subjects in the first cohort. A later genetic analysis associated a missense DCLRE1C variant with V-gene and J-gene trimming of TCR beta chains, and an independent cohort replicated the association. The presence/absence analyses assumed that sequencing depth was roughly uniform across donors, and that assumption may not be true. Broadly in line with IMGT annotations, most TCR beta V segments showed up in productive rearrangements about 87% or about 30% of the time in an earlier analysis of 587 of the donors. Most TCR sequences were observed very rarely across donors, whereas some public TCRs were present in many individuals. According to a later analysis, most CMV-associated TCR beta chains appeared to be HLA-restricted, and the HLA associations seemed to be driven largely by CMV exposure. In a later analysis, HLA-associated TCR beta chains showed more clonal expansion and lower generation probabilities than non-associated chains that were equally common. In a later analysis, 16,951 TCR beta sequences were associated with specific HLA alleles at a false discovery rate of 0.05.

The cohort comprised fewer than 700 healthy bone marrow donors. Cohort members were all nominally healthy when sampled, although unrecorded immune exposures were likely present. The donor tested CMV seronegative, placing the donor among the 350 to 400 seronegative members of the cohort. Every donor gave a peripheral blood sample, and the peripheral blood mononuclear cells from that sample were used for TCR beta sequencing. The Qiagen DNeasy Blood Extraction Kit was used to extract genomic DNA from the blood cell samples. Receptor amplification or capture employed the immunoSEQ multiplex PCR assay. A mixture of 60 forward primers for TCR Vbeta segments and 13 reverse primers for TCR Jbeta segments was used in the multiplex PCR. Amplification of the CDR3 region of rearranged TCR beta genes was performed with a multiplex PCR assay on genomic DNA. The amplified TCR beta libraries were sequenced on the Illumina HiSeq System as 87-base-pair reads. Concerning the study's data processing: A later analysis counted approximately 84 million unique TCR beta chains across the 670 or so repertoires, and 10 million to 11 million of these chains were shared by at least two donors. Raw reads were error-corrected and collapsed into unique sequences by a nearest-neighbor algorithm in which closely related sequences were merged to remove PCR and sequencing errors. CDR3 sequences were aligned to IMGT reference sequences to assign V, D and J gene segments. For a sequence to be retained, at least a six-nucleotide match to both a V gene segment and a J gene segment was required. Rearrangements were classified as productive when the CDR3 lacked stop codons and remained in frame with V and J, and all other rearrangements were classified as non-productive. CDR3 was defined by IMGT convention, running from the second conserved V-encoded cysteine to the conserved J-encoded phenylalanine. Sequences without an unambiguous match to a single V gene segment were excluded from the earlier analysis of 587 of the donors. An earlier analysis of several hundred of the donors called V segments functional above 56.7% productive rearrangements and segregating when the between-donor standard deviation exceeded 5%. A statistical classification framework was built for diagnosing cytomegalovirus status from the catalog of TCR beta chain sequences. A later analysis assigned V and J genes by comparing TCR nucleotide sequences with IMGT/GENE-DB human TR gene sequences. In a later analysis, CDR3 sequences and most-parsimonious VDJ recombination scenarios were assigned using the TCRdist pipeline. In a later analysis, each TCR beta chain was defined by its CDR3 amino acid sequence together with its V-gene family, and reads without a unique V-gene family were excluded. As a way to deal with suspected cross-contamination and a sequencing artifact, a later analysis dropped under 600 nucleotide sequences that were highly shared and had low generation probability. For each public chain, a later analysis derived a clonal expansion index from normalized ranks of inferred template counts within each repertoire. In a later analysis, generation probabilities were computed using a VDJ recombination model fitted to out-of-frame rearrangements, and the results were checked against IGoR. A later analysis scored TCR-TCR, TCR-HLA and TCR-CMV co-occurrence with hypergeometric tests, applying a repertoire-size bias correction to TCR pairs. To estimate false discovery rates, a later analysis permuted the HLA or CMV assignments 20 times. A later analysis grouped co-occurring TCRs with DBSCAN, adding TCRdist sequence similarity when clustering within HLA-allele-positive subsets. Co-occurrence clustering excluded repertoires with fewer than 30,000 or more than 120,000 public chains, plus five with anomalous nucleotide sharing. Drawn from immuneACCESS, this table holds only the in-frame rearrangements with V and J called that TCRdb kept. Clones are partly lost; checked studies trace under half to an unresolved V gene and leave the rest unexplained. V and J calls and clone size are given by that table; D and trimming were obtained from the DNA. The sample table holds 150,000 or so clones, of which about three quarters were seen once. Around 2.5% of the sample is taken by the ten largest.

As for this clone: It has no known antigen specificity. Per-nucleotide qualities are absent, and no much larger clonotype sits a single base away.

The CDR3 runs 16 amino acids, cysteine and phenylalanine included. The entry retains the CDR3 DNA only, 48 bases that are in frame from base 1. The germline V end is reduced by 2 bases and the J end by 2 bases; junction bases left unmatched: 4. Sequences MNHEY (CDR1) and SMNVEV (CDR2) are obtained from the germline V gene (reference sequence). Input material: PBMCs. The chain is assembled from TRBV27 and TRBJ1-4; TRBD1 lines up with 8 middle nucleotides. This clonotype originated in a female donor in good health and CMV-seronegative. The CDR3 here reads CASSLRQGATNEKLFF. Here is the DNA: TGTGCCAGCAGTTTACGTCAGGGGGCCACTAATGAAAAACTGTTTTTT.